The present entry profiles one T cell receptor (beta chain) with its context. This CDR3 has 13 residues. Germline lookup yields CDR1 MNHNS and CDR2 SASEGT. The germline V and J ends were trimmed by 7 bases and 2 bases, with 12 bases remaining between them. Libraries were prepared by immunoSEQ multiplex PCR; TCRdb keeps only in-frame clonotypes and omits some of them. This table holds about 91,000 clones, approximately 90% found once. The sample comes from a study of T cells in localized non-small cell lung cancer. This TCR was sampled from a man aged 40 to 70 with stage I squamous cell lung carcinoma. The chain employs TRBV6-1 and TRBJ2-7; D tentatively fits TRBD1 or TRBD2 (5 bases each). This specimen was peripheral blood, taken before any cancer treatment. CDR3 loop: CASIRGLAYEQYF. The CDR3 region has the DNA TGTGCCAGCATCCGGGGCCTTGCCTACGAGCAGTACTTC.